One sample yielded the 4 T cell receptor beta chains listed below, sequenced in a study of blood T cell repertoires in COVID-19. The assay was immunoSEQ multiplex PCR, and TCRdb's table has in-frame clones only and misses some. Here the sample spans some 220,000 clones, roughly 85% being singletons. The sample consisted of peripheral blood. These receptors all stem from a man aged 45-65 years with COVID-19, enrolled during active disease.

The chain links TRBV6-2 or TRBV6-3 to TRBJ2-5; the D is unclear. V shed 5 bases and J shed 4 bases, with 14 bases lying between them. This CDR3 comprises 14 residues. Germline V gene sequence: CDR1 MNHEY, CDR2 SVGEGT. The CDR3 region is CASSHLESGETQYF. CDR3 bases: TGTGCCAGCAGTCATTTGGAGTCGGGAGAGACCCAGTACTTC.

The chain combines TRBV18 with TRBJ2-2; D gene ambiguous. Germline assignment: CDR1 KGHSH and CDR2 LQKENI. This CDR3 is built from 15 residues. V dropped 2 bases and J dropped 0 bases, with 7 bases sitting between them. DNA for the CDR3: TGTGCCAGCTCACCAATTCTTGCGAACACCGGGGAGCTGTTTTTT. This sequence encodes CASSPILANTGELFF.

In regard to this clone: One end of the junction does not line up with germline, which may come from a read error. The CDR3 nucleotides read TGTGCTAGCAGCCCCGCGGTCGGGGCCTACGAGCAGTACTTC. Amino acids: CASSPAVGAYEQYF. This chain connects TRBV7-7 to TRBJ2-7; possibly TRBD2 for D (5 bases). The germline gives CDR1 SSHAT, CDR2 FNYEAQ (reference sequence). The CDR3 has 14 residues.

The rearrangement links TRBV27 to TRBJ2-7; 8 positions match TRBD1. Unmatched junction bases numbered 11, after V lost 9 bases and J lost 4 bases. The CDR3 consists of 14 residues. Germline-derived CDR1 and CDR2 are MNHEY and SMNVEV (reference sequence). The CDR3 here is CASSKQGAFYEQYF. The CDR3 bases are TGTGCCAGTTCAAAGCAGGGGGCTTTTTACGAGCAGTACTTC.